This T cell receptor beta chain was captured by sequencing in a study of OX40 agonist ivuxolimab in advanced cancers. Study-wide context: Patients were dosed intravenously with ivuxolimab at 0.01 to 10 mg/kg every 2 weeks. Study-level findings and limits: Average numbers of expanded clones were greater in CD8+ T cells than in CD4+.

Only in-frame clones appear in the TCRdb table, and some are missing; sequencing was by immunoSEQ multiplex PCR. The repertoire has approximately 74,000 clones, about nine tenths of them found once; the top ten carry about 0.3%. The CDR3 sequence is 15 residues long. Germline V gene sequence: CDR1 MDHEN, CDR2 SYDVKM. V lost 5 bases and J lost 8, with 16 bases in between. If patients had autoimmune disease history or systemic immunosuppression, they were excluded. Blood specimens came from baseline, cycle 4 day 1, and cycle 7 day 1. With respect to this clone: Its antigen remains unidentified.

This clonotype was sampled from an adult with an advanced solid tumor such as melanoma, head and neck, liver or kidney cancer. The chain joins TRBV28 to TRBJ1-6, with D unclear. The sequencing used CD4+ or CD8+ T cells sorted from blood, collected in a trial of the OX40 agonist ivuxolimab. In nucleotides, the CDR3 is TGTGCCAGCAGTGGCTCCGGAGGGCAACATTCACCCCTCCACTTT. Protein sequence: CASSGSGGQHSPLHF.